This entry is about one T cell receptor beta chain. Its antigen is still unknown. Sequencing ends 3 residues short of the CDR3 end; the germline J gene provides the rest. Every participant had a single incident cervical HPV16 infection, and women with prevalent HPV16 infections were excluded. Cervical HPV DNA was detected by MY09/MY11 PCR, and genotyping was performed by dot-blot hybridization. Roughly 16 mL of heparinized blood were centrifuged, and the buffy coat was split into aliquots, frozen at -30 degrees C, and then kept at -80 degrees C. QIAGEN kits were used to extract genomic DNA from the buffy coat specimens. The CDR3 contains 14 residues, cysteine and phenylalanine counted. The DNA has 33 bases, all within the CDR3, and is read from base 1. V and J are trimmed by 3 bases and 7 bases, and the gene matches miss 3 bases of the junction. Per the germline V gene, SNHLY is the CDR1 and FYNNEI is the CDR2.

The data were taken from a study of T cells in women clearing cervical HPV infection (dated by TCRdb to the late 2010s). For context, the study as a whole: The cases were under 30 women with histologically confirmed HPV16-related CIN3 or worse, and 2 of these cases were invasive cancers. Cases were matched to controls by age within five years and by the year the sample was collected. This exploratory proof-of-principle case-control study, nested within the Guanacaste HPV Natural History Study in Costa Rica, compared TCR repertoires among women with different cervical HPV16 outcomes. HLA typing was available for only a few women, so HLA type could not be excluded as a confounder. Five blinded duplicates per group were added as quality controls, giving about 60 samples: around 50 participants and approximately ten replicates. In the parent cohort, roughly 10,000 women aged 18 or older were enrolled in Guanacaste, Costa Rica, during about 1993 to 1994 and were followed for seven years. Controls were more than 20 women whose single incident HPV16 infection cleared within 12 months without precancer or cancer developing. Blood from cases was drawn at the visit where the lesion was first identified, while blood from controls was drawn once the infection was no longer detected. Among cases, blood sampling occurred a median of 149 days after lesion detection, with an interquartile range of about 80 to 210 days. Cases had a median age of about 34 years and controls had a median age of 38, with no significant differences in baseline characteristics. Study-level results and caveats: Because the number of T cells in each sample was unknown, differences in richness could reflect differing T-cell content rather than repertoire biology. Whether associations preceded infection or resulted from infection could not be shown with the cross-sectional design, and effector/memory subsets and HPV-specific T cells were not isolated. TRBV6-7 relative abundance was lower in cases than in controls (about 0.099% versus 0.16%; Bonferroni P = 0.0008). Random forest classifiers that combined richness and V gene abundances separated cases from controls with an estimated AUC of around 0.87. Significantly higher TCR repertoire richness was observed in CIN3+ cases than in controls across sequencing depths, whereas no difference in evenness was found.

TCR beta CDR3 regions were amplified by multiplex PCR from an average of roughly 1,200 ng genomic DNA per sample using the immunoSEQ assay. To correct primer bias, the assay used a complete synthetic TCR repertoire to set an amplification baseline. The amplicons were sequenced on the Illumina platform. In the authors' own workflow: Sequence errors were corrected by clustering with frequency ratios and a modified nearest-neighbor algorithm, and the sequences were then analyzed in the immunoSEQ Analyzer using IMGT gene definitions. At each rarefaction depth, TCR richness and evenness were averaged over 20 rarefaction repeats, and samples with fewer sequences than the depth were excluded. Wilcoxon rank sum tests with FDR correction were used to compare V, D and J gene relative abundances between the groups. An intraclass correlation of about 96% for TCR richness and an average of roughly 80% across about 66 gene segments were obtained from the blinded duplicates. Not all clones reach the TCRdb copy of this immuneACCESS table, which keeps in-frame sequences only. Checked studies attribute under half of the gap to unresolved V genes and leave the rest unexplained. Clone size and the V and J calls come from that table; the DNA yielded D and trimming. The table for this sample records 28,000 or so clones. The ten largest clones take up 7.5% to 10% of the sample.

This clonotype originated in a woman between 18 and 70 years old with a cervical HPV16 infection that either progressed to CIN3+ or cleared (not recorded which). Sequenced material: blood buffy coat. Recombination joined TRBV2 with TRBJ1-6; 7 middle bases align to TRBD1. The sequenced CDR3 bases are TGTGCCAGCAGTGATGGACAGGAAAATTCACCC. This is translated as CASSDGQENSP. The whole CDR3 protein is CASSDGQENSPLHF.